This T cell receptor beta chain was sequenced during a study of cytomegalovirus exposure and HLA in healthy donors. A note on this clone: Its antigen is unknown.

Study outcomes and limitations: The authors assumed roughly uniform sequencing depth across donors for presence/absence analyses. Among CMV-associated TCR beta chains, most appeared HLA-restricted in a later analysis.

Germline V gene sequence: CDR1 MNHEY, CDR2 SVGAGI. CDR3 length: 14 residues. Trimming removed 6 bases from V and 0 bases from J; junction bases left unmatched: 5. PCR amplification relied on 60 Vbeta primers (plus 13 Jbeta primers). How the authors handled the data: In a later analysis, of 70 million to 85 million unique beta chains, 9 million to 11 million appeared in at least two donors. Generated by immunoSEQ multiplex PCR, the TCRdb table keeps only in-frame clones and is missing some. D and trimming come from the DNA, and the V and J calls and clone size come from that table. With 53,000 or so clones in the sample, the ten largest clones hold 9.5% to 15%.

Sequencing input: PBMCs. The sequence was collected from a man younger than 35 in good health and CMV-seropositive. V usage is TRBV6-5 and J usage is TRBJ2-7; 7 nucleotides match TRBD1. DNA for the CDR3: TGTGCCAGCAGCTCCGGGACAGCCTCCTACGAGCAGTACTTC. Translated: CASSSGTASYEQYF.